These 26 T cell receptor beta chains were all obtained from the same sample, sequenced in a study of Graves' ophthalmopathy and Graves' hyperthyroidism. The study amplified TCR beta CDR3 regions using RNA transcripts. After a first-round RT-PCR with HTBI primers, a second-round multiplex PCR was run. TCRdb re-called the multiplex PCR reads with MiXCR, one entry per CDR3 protein. Of roughly 1.1 million distinct CDR3 sequences listed, roughly two fifths are singletons. Sequenced sample: peripheral blood or thyroid tissue (not recorded which). The receptors stem from an adult man with Graves' hyperthyroidism.

The rearrangement joins TRBV7-8 to TRBJ1-1; the match to TRBD1 covers 9 bases. Germline V gene sequence: CDR1 SGHVS, CDR2 FQNEAQ. The V segment lost 5 bases and the J segment 3 bases; nucleotides outside the gene matches: 7. This CDR3 has 15 residues. The CDR3 nucleotides read TGTGCCAGCAGCCTGATGACAGGGGGGGACACTGAAGCTTTCTTT. Amino acid sequence: CASSLMTGGDTEAFF.

A few counts support this clonotype. V is TRBV6-6 and J is TRBJ2-5, with D perhaps matching TRBD2 (5 bases). In germline, CDR1 is MNHNY, CDR2 SVGAGI (reference sequence). This CDR3 contains 15 residues. V was cut by 2 bases and J by 7 bases, with 17 bases left in between. The CDR3 protein is CASSYGFRGSGTQYF. The CDR3 region has the DNA TGTGCCAGCAGTTACGGTTTTCGGGGATCGGGGACCCAGTACTTC.

This clonotype was seen more than once but under ten times. DNA for the CDR3: TGTGCCAGCAGTTACCGGGACGCTAAAAAAGAGACCCAGTACTTC. Encoded protein: CASSYRDAKKETQYF. The J gene is TRBJ2-5, the V gene TRBV28; D may correspond to TRBD1 or TRBD2 (5 bases each). The CDR3 runs 15 residues. Germline-derived CDR1 and CDR2 are MDHEN and SYDVKM. Trimming left V 4 bases short and J 3 bases short, with 15 bases between.

This clonotype was found many times. The gene calls are TRBV2 and TRBJ2-7; D gene ambiguous. Germline V gene lookup returns CDR1 SNHLY and CDR2 FYNNEI. The ends were cut back, 6 bases at V and 8 bases at J, with 26 bases in the middle. This CDR3 comprises 16 residues. The CDR3 nucleotides are TGTGCCAGCAGGGATGCCGGGCGCGGATACCCGCCTCAGCAGTACTTC. Translated, it gives CASRDAGRGYPPQQYF.

The chain carries TRBV19 and TRBJ1-5, with 10 bases fitting TRBD1. With V trimmed by 9 bases and J by 3 bases, 8 bases remained unmatched. Germline CDR1 reads LNHDA; CDR2 reads SQIVND (reference sequence). The CDR3 is made up of 15 amino acids. The CDR3 DNA is TGTGCCAGCAAAGGGGGACAGGGGAACAATCAGCCCCAGCATTTT. Residues: CASKGGQGNNQPQHF.

The chain recombines TRBV28 with TRBJ1-6; TRBD1 matches at 10 bases. J was trimmed by 7 bases and V by 7 bases; bases with no gene match: 7. CDR1 and CDR2 from the germline V gene are MDHEN and SYDVKM. CDR3 length: 15 amino acids. The CDR3 spells CASTTTGQGNSPLHF. CDR3 nucleotide sequence: TGTGCCAGCACAACGACGGGACAGGGGAATTCACCCCTCCACTTT. The whole variable domain, filled in from reference TRBV28 and TRBJ1-6, reads DVKVTQSSRYLVKRTGEKVFLECVQDMDHENMFWYRQDPGLGLRLIYFSYDVKMKEKGDIPEGYSVSREKKERFSLILESASTNQTSMYLCASTTTGQGNSPLHFGNGTRLTVT.

This rearrangement joins TRBV7-9 to TRBJ1-1; D not resolved. The CDR3 contains 13 residues. V was pared by 5 bases and J by 4 bases, with 11 bases between. From germline, CDR1 is SEHNR and CDR2 FQNEAQ (reference sequence). The CDR3, as DNA: TGTGCCAGCAGCCACTCTGTAGGCACTGAAGCTTTCTTT. As protein: CASSHSVGTEAFF.

CDR3 in DNA: TGTGCCAGCAGCTTGGGGACAGGGACCGGGGGCAATCAGCCCCAGCATTTT. It codes for CASSLGTGTGGNQPQHF. J is TRBJ1-5 and V is TRBV7-2; 9 nucleotides agree with TRBD1. The CDR3 extends over 17 amino acids. V lost 3 bases to trimming and J lost 2 bases; unmatched junction nucleotides: 8. Germline-derived CDR1 and CDR2 are SGHTA and FQGNSA. Variable domain in full (rest from reference TRBV7-2 and TRBJ1-5): GAGVSQSPSNKVTEKGKDVELRCDPISGHTALYWYRQSLGQGLEFLIYFQGNSAPDKSGLPSDRFSAERTGGSVSTLTIQRTQQEDSAVYLCASSLGTGTGGNQPQHFGDGTRLSIL.

This clonotype was observed many times. The chain carries TRBV7-8 and TRBJ2-7; D could derive from TRBD1 or TRBD2 (6 bases each). The V gene's germline CDR1 is SGHVS and CDR2 FQNEAQ. CDR3 length: 17 residues. V was trimmed by 5 bases and J by 3 bases, leaving 23 bases between them. DNA of the CDR3: TGTGCCAGCAGCATCCTGGAGGGGGATGATCGAGTCTACGAGCAGTACTTC. This gives the protein CASSILEGDDRVYEQYF.

Regarding this clonotype: A much larger clone lies one base from this, so it may be a read error. The V gene is TRBV6-5, the J gene TRBJ1-5, with 9 positions matching TRBD1. In germline, CDR1 is MNHEY, CDR2 SVGAGI. The CDR3 is made up of 14 amino acids. CDR3 nucleotide sequence: TGTGTCAGCAGTTACGCGACAGGGGGACAGCCCCAGCATTTT. Translating it yields CVSSYATGGQPQHF.

This clonotype was seen many times. The chain joins TRBV4-1 to TRBJ1-1, with D unclear. V was cut by 1 base and J by 8 bases, with 14 bases left in between. CDR1 and CDR2 (germline): MGHRA, YSYEKL. CDR3 length: 14 amino acids. CDR3 DNA sequence: TGCGCCAGCAGCCAAGTCGGGCCAGACGGAGAAGCTTTCTTT. Its translation is CASSQVGPDGEAFF.

This clonotype has a handful of counts. The V call is TRBV7-9, the J call TRBJ2-7, with 8 bases lining up with TRBD1. This CDR3 region has 15 residues. Germline CDR1 SEHNR, CDR2 FQNEAQ (reference sequence). In nucleotides, the CDR3 is TGTGCACCAGGGAAGGACAGGGTCCCAGCCTACGAGCAGTACTTC. It yields the protein CAPGKDRVPAYEQYF. The full variable domain, in which reference TRBV7-9 and TRBJ2-7 provide the parts outside the CDR3, is DTGVSQNPRHKITKRGQNVTFRCDPISEHNRLYWYRQTLGQGPEFLTYFQNEAQLEKSRLLSDRFSAERPKGSFSTLEIQRTEQGDSAMYLCAPGKDRVPAYEQYFGPGTRLTVT.

CDR3 nucleotides: TGTGCCAGCTCACGCGGGACAGGGAGTAACACCGGGGAGCTGTTTTTT. Amino acids: CASSRGTGSNTGELFF. This rearrangement joins TRBV7-8 to TRBJ2-2, with 9 bases fitting TRBD1. Germline assignment: CDR1 SGHVS and CDR2 FQNEAQ. The CDR3 is 16 residues long. J gave up 2 bases and V 8 bases, and 9 bases lay outside the gene matches.

The table lists this clonotype with many counts. The CDR3 reads CASSPYQDSYEQYF. The CDR3, as DNA: TGTGCCAGCAGCCCTTACCAGGACAGCTACGAGCAGTACTTC. J is TRBJ2-7 and V is TRBV12-3 or TRBV12-4, with a possible D match to TRBD1 (6 bases). The CDR3 has 14 amino acids. V shed 6 bases and J shed 3 bases, with 15 bases lying between them.

The chain employs TRBV29-1 and TRBJ2-1; D tentatively fits TRBD1 or TRBD2 (5 bases each). The CDR3 spans 16 residues. CDR1 is SQVTM, CDR2 ANQGSEA, per germline. Trimming pared 1 base from V and 5 bases from J, leaving 18 bases between. This CDR3 reads CSVEANRDPTNNEQFF. CDR3 in DNA: TGCAGCGTTGAAGCTAACCGGGACCCGACCAACAATGAGCAGTTCTTC.

The sample holds many counts of this clonotype. The chain links TRBV7-6 to TRBJ2-7; TRBD2 is a possible D gene (5 bases). This CDR3 comprises 14 residues. The germline CDR1 and CDR2 sequences are SGHVS and FNYEAQ. Trimming took 0 bases from V and 5 from J, leaving 11 bases between them. The CDR3 bases are TGTGCCAGCAGCTTAGCGCCGGGGTGGAACGAGCAGTACTTC. Encoded protein: CASSLAPGWNEQYF.

The V call is TRBV6-5, the J call TRBJ2-5; no reliable D call. Germline V gene sequence: CDR1 MNHEY, CDR2 SVGAGI. The CDR3 is 14 residues long. V was shortened by 0 bases and J by 2 bases, with 7 bases between the two germline ends. The chain's CDR3 is CASSYSPLQETQYF. The DNA for the CDR3 is TGTGCCAGCAGTTACTCCCCACTTCAAGAGACCCAGTACTTC.

The chain carries TRBV12-3 or TRBV12-4 and TRBJ1-1; D not resolved. The CDR3 covers 15 residues. Trimming cost V 6 bases and J 1 base, with 15 bases left between them. The DNA of the CDR3 is TGTGCCAGCAGGGACCGGAAGGGATCGAACACTGAAGCTTTCTTT. Translation: CASRDRKGSNTEAFF.

V and J are TRBV6-5 and TRBJ2-7, with D unclear. The CDR3 spans 11 residues. Germline CDR1 is MNHEY and CDR2 is SVGAGI. V lost 2 bases to trimming and J lost 7 bases, with 6 bases between them. CDR3 nucleotide sequence: TGTGCCAGCAGTTACGTACGGGAGCAGTACTTC. Amino acids: CASSYVREQYF.

This chain joins TRBV20-1 and TRBJ2-5; perhaps TRBD2 as D (5 bases). Germline lookup yields CDR1 DFQATT and CDR2 SNEGSKA (reference sequence). Trimming removed 8 bases at V and 1 base at J, with 17 bases between. This CDR3 is 14 amino acids long. CDR3 sequence: CSTLRDMAQETQYF. DNA of the CDR3: TGCAGTACTTTGAGGGATATGGCCCAAGAGACCCAGTACTTC.

Written as DNA, the CDR3 is TGTGCCAGCAGACGGGGACAGAATAATGAAAAACTGTTTTTT. This codes for CASRRGQNNEKLFF. V usage is TRBV10-3 and J usage is TRBJ1-4, with 7 nucleotides matching TRBD1. Germline V CDR1 and CDR2: ENHRY, SYGVKD. Trimming removed 10 bases from V and 4 bases from J; junction bases left unmatched: 9. The CDR3 runs 14 residues.

This chain uses TRBV29-1 with TRBJ2-7, with no clear D. Germline assignment: CDR1 SQVTM and CDR2 ANQGSEA. V was cut by 2 bases and J by 3 bases, with 11 bases left in between. There are 13 residues in the CDR3. The CDR3 loop reads CSVESYENYEQYF. CDR3 coding DNA: TGCAGCGTTGAATCGTACGAAAACTACGAGCAGTACTTC.

The sample holds many counts of this clonotype. This rearrangement joins TRBV9 to TRBJ1-1, with a tentative D call TRBD1 (5 bases). With 3 bases removed from V and 11 bases from J, the gap between germline ends came to 20 bases. CDR3 length: 14 residues. Per germline, CDR1 SGDLS and CDR2 YYNGEE. CDR3 protein: CASSDLRQSKKAFF. For the CDR3, the DNA is TGTGCCAGCAGCGACCTACGACAGTCCAAGAAGGCTTTCTTT.

CDR3 loop: CAWMGGGTEAFF. The DNA for the CDR3 is TGTGCCTGGATGGGTGGGGGCACTGAAGCTTTCTTT. This rearrangement joins TRBV30 to TRBJ1-1; perhaps TRBD1 as D (5 bases). V was cut by 4 bases and J by 4 bases, with 10 bases left in between. The V gene's germline CDR1 is GTSNPN and CDR2 SVGIG (reference sequence). The CDR3 spans 12 residues.

This clonotype was found many times. The CDR3 nucleotides read TGTGCCAGCAGCTTAACCGGGACAGGGGGCCCCAAGAACACTGAAGCTTTCTTT. It yields the protein CASSLTGTGGPKNTEAFF. V is TRBV7-9 and J is TRBJ1-1; 12 nucleotides match TRBD1. The V gene end was trimmed by 2 bases and the J gene end by 1 base; junction bases not matched to a gene: 8. Looked up from germline, CDR1 is SEHNR and CDR2 is FQNEAQ (reference sequence). The CDR3 has 18 residues.

This clonotype was detected many times. V gene TRBV7-2 combines with J gene TRBJ1-3, with D unclear. Trimming shortened V by 2 bases and J by 0 bases, and 8 bases separated the two germline ends. The CDR3 loop spans 15 amino acids. Per the germline V gene, CDR1 is SGHTA and CDR2 is FQGNSA. CDR3 amino acids: CASSLRRTSGNTIYF. CDR3 coding DNA: TGTGCCAGCAGCTTACGCAGGACCTCTGGAAACACCATATATTTT.